This T cell receptor beta chain was obtained from a study of identical twins (dated by TCRdb to about 2016). Study-level background: To test whether fetal clonotypes persist, the study used deep sequencing on TCR alpha and beta repertoires from monozygotic twins, unrelated adults of various ages, and cord blood. To rule out contamination, replicate twin experiments were performed at different times with different library preparation protocols. Overall study results and their limits: Conclusions relied on cross-sectional statistical analysis, since the same donors could not be followed over many years. Excess twin sharing in beta out-of-frame sequences was weaker because fewer shared sequences lowered the signal-to-noise ratio. Invariant T cells such as MAIT and iNKT could partly confound zero-insertion analyses, although diverse VJ usage argued against such confounding for most clonotypes. Recombination models systematically underestimated out-of-frame TCR alpha sharing in monozygotic twins but agreed with sharing between unrelated individuals. Compared with coincidental sharing between unrelated individuals, an excess of low generation-probability sequences was observed among out-of-frame TCR alpha sequences shared between twins. Abundant cord blood beta clonotypes had fewer insertions, young adult naive repertoires showed a similar but weaker trend, and memory repertoires showed no such trend.

Every donor in the study was a healthy Caucasian. Three pairs of female monozygotic twins, all aged about 18 to 29 years, made up the twin cohort. CD4+ and CD8+ T cell populations were isolated with positive isolation kits from Invitrogen. In the germline V gene, CDR1 corresponds to MNHEY and CDR2 to SVGEGT. The trim is 6 bases for V and 8 bases for J, with a gap of 8 bases between the germline ends. The CDR3, from cysteine to phenylalanine, totals 11 residues. Left in the record is the CDR3 DNA by itself, 33 bases read in frame from the first base. Library creation used 5' RACE. The sequencer was an Illumina HiSeq 2000. Template switching introduced a universal primer binding site; the final cDNA contained a unique molecular identifier, enabling accurate counting of TCR cDNA molecules. Specific primers in the conserved constant-segment region were used to synthesize first-strand cDNA for the TCR alpha and beta chains. To control for contamination, each cDNA library was double barcoded with a SMART-Mk sample barcode plus Illumina barcodes. TruSeq adapter sequences along with Illumina sample barcodes were introduced in two successive PCR steps. Sequencing of the TCR alpha and beta cDNA libraries was done on the Illumina HiSeq platform using custom primers. Concerning the study's data processing: Unique molecular identifiers were extracted from raw reads with MiGEC, and CDR3 positions were determined with MiXCR. For each individual, recombination models were inferred using an EM algorithm with the repgenHMM and IGoR tools. The analysis of shared clonotypes was done with the tcR package in R, with sharing normalized by the product of cloneset sizes. Out-of-frame nonproductive sequences were analyzed to study raw recombination free of thymic and clonal selection effects. TCRdb reworked the public reads: Q25 trimming with fastp, MiXCR clone assembly, productive beta chains retained. Rows with one shared CDR3 protein collapse into an entry with the most common genes and DNA. The V and J calls were determined by TCRdb, not by the authors. This sample lists some 570,000 distinct CDR3 sequences; about 22% were detected once. Clones ranked in the top ten supply approximately 0.52% of the sample.

As regards this clonotype: Its antigen is currently not known. No much larger clonotype is one base removed from it; base qualities were not supplied.

A further study also used this sample, focusing on yellow fever vaccine responses in identical twins. That second report states: The authors reported that the T cell response to vaccination in identical twins appeared partly convergent and partly personalized. The study precisely tracked vaccine-responding T cell clones in identical twins.

The receptor comes from a woman aged 18-29 years in good health. Sample: CD4+ T cells sorted from blood. The chain is assembled from TRBV6-2 or TRBV6-3 and TRBJ2-1; confidence is insufficient to name the D gene. The CDR3 reads CASRIRYEQFF. The DNA reads as follows: TGTGCCAGCAGGATCAGGTATGAGCAGTTCTTC.